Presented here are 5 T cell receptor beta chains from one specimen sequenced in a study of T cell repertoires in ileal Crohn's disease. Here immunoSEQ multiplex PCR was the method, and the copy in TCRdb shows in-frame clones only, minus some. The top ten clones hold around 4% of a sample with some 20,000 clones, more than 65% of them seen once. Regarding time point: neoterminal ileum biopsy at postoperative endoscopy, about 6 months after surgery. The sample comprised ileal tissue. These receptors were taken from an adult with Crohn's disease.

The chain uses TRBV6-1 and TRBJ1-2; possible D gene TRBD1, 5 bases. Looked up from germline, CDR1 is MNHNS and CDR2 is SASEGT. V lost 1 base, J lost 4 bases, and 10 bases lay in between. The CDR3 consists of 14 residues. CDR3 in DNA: TGTGCCAGCAGTGAAGGGGGCAGAGGCTATGGCTACACCTTC. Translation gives CASSEGGRGYGYTF.

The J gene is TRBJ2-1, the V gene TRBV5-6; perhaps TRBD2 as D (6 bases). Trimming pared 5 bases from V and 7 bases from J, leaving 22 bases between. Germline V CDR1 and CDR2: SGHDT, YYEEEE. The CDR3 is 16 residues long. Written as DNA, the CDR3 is TGTGCCAGCAGAAACCTTATGCTAGCGACGCTAAATGAGCAGTTCTTC. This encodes CASRNLMLATLNEQFF.

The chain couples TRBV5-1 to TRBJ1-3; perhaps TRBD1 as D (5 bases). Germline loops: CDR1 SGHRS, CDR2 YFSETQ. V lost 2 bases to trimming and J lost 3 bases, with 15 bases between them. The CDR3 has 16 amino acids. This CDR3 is CASSLGGPGGGNTIYF. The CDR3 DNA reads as TGCGCCAGCAGCTTAGGCGGCCCGGGGGGTGGAAACACCATATATTTT.

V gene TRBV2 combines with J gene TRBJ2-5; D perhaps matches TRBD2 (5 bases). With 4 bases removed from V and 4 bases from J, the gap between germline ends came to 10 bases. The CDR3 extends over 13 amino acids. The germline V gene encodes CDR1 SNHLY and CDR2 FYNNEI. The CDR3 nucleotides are TGTGCCAGCAGTGCACGGACTGCAGAGACCCAGTACTTC. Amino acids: CASSARTAETQYF.

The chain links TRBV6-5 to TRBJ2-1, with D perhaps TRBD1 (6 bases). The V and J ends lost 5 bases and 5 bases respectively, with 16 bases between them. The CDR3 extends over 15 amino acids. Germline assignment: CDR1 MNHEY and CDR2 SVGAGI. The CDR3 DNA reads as TGTGCCAGCAGTAAACAGGGAATTAGGAACAATGAGCAGTTCTTC. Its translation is CASSKQGIRNNEQFF.